The next 8 T cell receptor beta chains were all read from a single sample in a study of cytomegalovirus exposure and HLA in healthy donors (dated 2017 in TCRdb). Receptor amplification or capture employed the immunoSEQ multiplex PCR assay. A mixture of 60 forward primers for TCR Vbeta segments and 13 reverse primers for TCR Jbeta segments was used in the multiplex PCR. This immuneACCESS table, as held by TCRdb, lists in-frame sequences with V and J called but not all clones. Of the missing ones, under half trace to an unresolved V gene in checked studies; the others have no known cause. This sample holds about 150,000 clones; 65% to 90% were observed only once. Clones ranked in the top ten supply about 6.4% of the sample. The sequenced sample was PBMCs. Receptor source: a woman aged 45 to 65 in good health and CMV-seropositive.

The V call is TRBV30, the J call TRBJ2-2; D is uncertain. V was shortened by 2 bases and J by 7 bases, with 14 bases between the two germline ends. CDR1 is GTSNPN, CDR2 SVGIG, per germline (reference sequence). CDR3 size: 14 residues. CDR3 nucleotides: TGTGCCTGGAGTCGTACGGTTAACGGCGGGGAGCTGTTTTTT. This translates into CAWSRTVNGGELFF.

CDR3 amino acids: CASSQSGGWSYNEQFF. CDR3 nucleotide sequence: TGTGCCAGCAGCCAATCTGGGGGGTGGTCCTACAATGAGCAGTTCTTC. The chain links TRBV14 to TRBJ2-1, with D perhaps TRBD2 (6 bases). The ends were cut back, 2 bases at V and 1 base at J, with 12 bases in the middle. The CDR3 contains 16 residues. The germline V gene has CDR1 SGHDN and CDR2 FVKESK.

The chain carries TRBV29-1 and TRBJ1-3; 10 nucleotides line up with TRBD1. Looked up from germline, CDR1 is SQVTM and CDR2 is ANQGSEA. There are 15 residues in the CDR3. Trimming at V came to 6 bases and at J to 1 base, leaving 6 bases not matched to a gene. CDR3 region: CSVKPGQGSGNTIYF. CDR3 nucleotides: TGCAGCGTGAAACCGGGACAGGGGTCTGGAAACACCATATATTTT.

This chain uses TRBV6-1 with TRBJ2-7; 11 bases align to TRBD1. This CDR3 region has 15 residues. Germline loops: CDR1 MNHNS, CDR2 SASEGT. After removal of 2 bases from V and 5 bases from J, the junction contained 5 bases not matched to a gene. The CDR3 region has the DNA TGTGCCAGCAGTGAATCGGACAGGGGGCAGAACGAGCAGTACTTC. Amino acid sequence: CASSESDRGQNEQYF.

The V and J genes are TRBV5-1 and TRBJ2-7; the D gene is possibly TRBD2 (5 bases). The CDR3 contains 13 residues. The germline V gene has CDR1 SGHRS and CDR2 YFSETQ. Trimming removed 2 bases at V and 3 bases at J, with 9 bases between. The CDR3 region has the DNA TGCGCCAGCAGCTTCGGGGATCTCTACGAGCAGTACTTC. Translation gives CASSFGDLYEQYF.

The chain links TRBV5-1 to TRBJ1-4, with 9 bases identical to TRBD1. Germline CDR1 and CDR2: SGHRS and YFSETQ. Germline trimming cut 4 bases from V and 7 bases from J; bases unmatched to any gene: 5. The CDR3 loop spans 14 amino acids. The CDR3 sequence is CASSPQGQGEKLFF. The CDR3 DNA is TGCGCCAGCAGCCCTCAGGGACAGGGTGAAAAACTGTTTTTT.

The gene calls are TRBV6-5 and TRBJ1-2, with D perhaps matching TRBD1 (5 bases). This CDR3 has 13 amino acids. The V end lost 1 base, the J end lost 8 bases, and 11 bases lay between the germline ends. Germline V CDR1 and CDR2: MNHEY, SVGAGI. CDR3 DNA sequence: TGTGCCAGCAGTTACTGGGAGGGGCGCGGCTACACCTTC. Its translation: CASSYWEGRGYTF.

V and J are TRBV4-3 and TRBJ1-2; the D is unclear. The CDR3 is made up of 16 amino acids. Trimming cost V 0 bases and J 4 bases, with 15 bases left between them. Germline V gene sequence: CDR1 LGHNA, CDR2 YSLEER. The CDR3 spells CASSQDLSRATYGYTF. In DNA, the CDR3 is TGCGCCAGCAGCCAAGATCTGTCGAGGGCTACCTATGGCTACACCTTC.